The source of this T cell receptor (beta chain) is a study of T cell repertoires and Cas9 in healthy adults (dated 2018 in TCRdb). Context from the whole study: SpCas9-reactive T cells were characterized for multi-effector potency, cytotoxicity and lineage determination within the CD4 and CD8 compartments. Preexisting T cell immunity against the Streptococcus pyogenes Cas9 nuclease (SpCas9) used in CRISPR gene editing was examined in the study.

Overall study results and their limits: In vitro, SpCas9-reactive regulatory T cells were reported to reduce the proliferation and function of SpCas9-reactive effector T cells.

Libraries came from the immunoSEQ multiplex PCR assay. The table comes from immuneACCESS by way of TCRdb, which keeps in-frame sequences with V and J called. Part of the clones is missing from these tables; in studies checked, under half for an unresolved V gene and the rest for unknown reasons. The sample profile shows approximately 21,000 clones; roughly nine tenths of them were found once. The ten largest clones add up to approximately 0.69% of the sample. CDR1 and CDR2 are read off the germline V gene (reference sequence) as MNHNY and SVGAGI. Cut back by 7 bases and 1 base, the V and J ends lie 14 bases apart. CDR3 length: 15 amino acids, cysteine to phenylalanine. The only DNA kept is the CDR3, 45 bases in frame from the first base. Healthy humans served as the donors. As concerns this clone: Its antigen has not been determined. Per-nucleotide qualities are absent, and no much larger clonotype sits a single base away.

The chain links TRBV6-6 with TRBJ1-5, with TRBD1 as a weak D call on 5 bases. The material sequenced was CD4+ effector T cells (CD127+, CD25-, CD137-, CD154-) from PBMCs; culture status not recorded. This clonotype was sampled from a human donor in good health. The CDR3 protein sequence reads: CASIEGQPSNQPQHF. The nucleotide sequence is TGTGCCAGCATCGAAGGACAACCGAGCAATCAGCCCCAGCATTTT.